These 14 T cell receptor beta chains were sequenced from one sample in a study of OX40 agonist ivuxolimab in advanced cancers. TCRdb's table, derived via immunoSEQ multiplex PCR, lists solely in-frame clones and lacks some. This sample has 55,000 to 60,000 clones, with roughly 84% found just once. Here the sequenced sample was CD4+ or CD8+ T cells sorted from blood, taken in a trial of the OX40 agonist ivuxolimab. The receptor set was obtained from an adult with an advanced solid tumor such as melanoma, head and neck, liver or kidney cancer.

This chain uses TRBV13 with TRBJ1-2; 9 nucleotides line up with TRBD1. The CDR3 totals 15 residues. The V segment lost 4 bases and the J segment 4 bases; nucleotides outside the gene matches: 7. The germline gives CDR1 PRHDT, CDR2 FYEKMQ (reference sequence). This CDR3 reads CASSSITGGSYGYTF. The CDR3 coding sequence is TGTGCCAGCAGCTCCATTACAGGGGGCAGCTATGGCTACACCTTC.

The chain has TRBV4-3 and TRBJ1-2; maybe TRBD1 (6 bases). CDR3 size: 16 residues. From germline, CDR1 is LGHNA and CDR2 YSLEER. With 9 bases removed from V and 8 bases from J, the gap between germline ends came to 28 bases. The CDR3 sequence: CARRYQVRDRRLGYTF. CDR3 DNA: TGCGCCAGACGATACCAGGTAAGAGACAGGCGCCTGGGCTACACCTTC.

This clone was seen just once. This CDR3 reads CASSSPSGAGISSGNTIYF. The CDR3 DNA reads TGTGCCAGCAGTTCCCCCAGCGGCGCGGGGATCTCCTCTGGAAACACCATATATTTT. The chain links TRBV28 to TRBJ1-3; D is unresolved. The CDR3 extends over 19 amino acids. Between the trimmed V and J ends, which lost 4 bases and 0 bases, there was a span of 22 bases. Germline-derived CDR1 and CDR2 are MDHEN and SYDVKM.

This chain links TRBV18 with TRBJ2-6; D is uncertain. Germline V gene sequence: CDR1 KGHSH, CDR2 LQKENI. The CDR3 is made up of 15 amino acids. The ends were cut back, 0 bases at V and 4 bases at J, with 7 bases in the middle. DNA for the CDR3: TGTGCCAGCTCACCACCGTCGGCGGGGGCCAACGTCCTGACTTTC. Amino acid sequence: CASSPPSAGANVLTF.

The chain combines TRBV5-1 with TRBJ2-7; unclear D gene. This CDR3 contains 18 residues. Trimming removed 4 bases at V and 0 bases at J, with 23 bases between. In germline, CDR1 is SGHRS, CDR2 YFSETQ. The CDR3 region is CASSALWYSNISSYEQYF. Here the CDR3 DNA reads TGCGCCAGCAGCGCCCTATGGTACTCTAACATTAGCTCCTACGAGCAGTACTTC. The complete variable domain, with remaining parts taken from reference TRBV5-1 and TRBJ2-7, reads KAGVTQTPRYLIKTRGQQVTLSCSPISGHRSVSWYQQTPGQGLQFLFEYFSETQRNKGNFPGRFSGRQFSNSRSEMNVSTLELGDSALYLCASSALWYSNISSYEQYFGPGTRLTVT.

The table lists this clone with a few counts. The J gene is TRBJ2-3, the V gene TRBV19; 9 bases fit TRBD2. Germline V CDR1 and CDR2: LNHDA, SQIVND (reference sequence). Germline trimming cut 4 bases from V and 3 bases from J; bases unmatched to any gene: 5. The CDR3 spans 15 residues. The CDR3 loop reads CASSTGTSFTDTQYF. The CDR3 DNA follows: TGTGCCAGTAGTACCGGGACTAGCTTTACAGATACGCAGTATTTT.

This chain links TRBV28 with TRBJ2-3; 7 nucleotides match TRBD1. Germline V gene lookup returns CDR1 MDHEN and CDR2 SYDVKM. CDR3 length equals 17 residues. Trimming removed 3 bases from V and 2 bases from J; junction bases left unmatched: 11. Here the CDR3 reads CASSFVGKGQITDTQYF. For the CDR3, the DNA is TGTGCCAGCAGTTTCGTGGGAAAGGGACAGATCACAGATACGCAGTATTTT.

The genes are TRBV2 and TRBJ2-2; D is possibly TRBD1 (5 bases). The length of the CDR3 is 14 residues. Germline CDR1 and CDR2: SNHLY and FYNNEI. Trimming cost V 7 bases and J 4 bases, with 13 bases left between them. The CDR3 DNA reads TGTGCCAGCAATCTAAGGGGAAGCACCGGGGAGCTGTTTTTT. Translation: CASNLRGSTGELFF.

The chain uses TRBV12-5 and TRBJ2-5; possibly TRBD1 for D (5 bases). The CDR3 covers 12 residues. The V and J ends lost 6 bases and 4 bases respectively, with 9 bases between them. Germline loops: CDR1 LGHNT, CDR2 FRNRAP. CDR3: CASGSRAETQYF. The CDR3 nucleotides read TGTGCTAGTGGCTCCAGGGCAGAGACCCAGTACTTC.

V and J are TRBV5-4 and TRBJ2-7; D tentatively reads TRBD1 or TRBD2 (5 bases each). The CDR3 contains 15 residues. Germline V gives CDR1 SGHNT, CDR2 YYREEE (reference sequence). The V end lost 4 bases, the J end lost 0 bases, and 14 bases lay between the germline ends. The CDR3 loop is CASSPSSGTSYEQYF. DNA of the CDR3: TGTGCCAGCAGCCCAAGCTCAGGGACCTCCTACGAGCAGTACTTC.

This chain links TRBV7-9 with TRBJ2-1, with TRBD2 matching 14 bases. The CDR3 runs to 16 residues. With V trimmed by 5 bases and J by 7 bases, 7 bases remained unmatched. Per germline, CDR1 SEHNR and CDR2 FQNEAQ (reference sequence). The CDR3 protein is CASSRGTSGGVNEQFF. The CDR3 bases are TGTGCCAGCAGCCGGGGGACTAGCGGGGGAGTGAATGAGCAGTTCTTC.

The rearrangement joins TRBV30 to TRBJ1-1, with D unclear. This CDR3 spans 13 amino acids. The germline CDR1 and CDR2 sequences are GTSNPN and SVGIG (reference sequence). V was cut by 1 base and J by 1 base, with 7 bases left in between. The CDR3 coding sequence is TGTGCCTGGAGTGGACGCCCGAACACTGAAGCTTTCTTT. Protein product: CAWSGRPNTEAFF.

The chain has TRBV10-2 and TRBJ2-1; weak D call: TRBD2 (6 bases). V lost 3 bases and J lost 2, with 17 bases in between. CDR1 is WSHSY and CDR2 is SAAADI in the germline V gene. The CDR3 sequence is 17 residues long. This chain's CDR3 is CASSEQWDFSAYNEQFF. The CDR3 DNA reads as TGCGCCAGCAGTGAACAATGGGACTTCTCGGCCTACAATGAGCAGTTCTTC.

J is TRBJ1-2 and V is TRBV28; no firm D call. This CDR3 region has 11 residues. V was shortened by 10 bases and J by 5 bases, with 11 bases between the two germline ends. The germline CDR1 and CDR2 sequences are MDHEN and SYDVKM. The CDR3: CATQEIYGYTF. The CDR3, as DNA: TGTGCCACCCAGGAGATATATGGCTACACCTTC.